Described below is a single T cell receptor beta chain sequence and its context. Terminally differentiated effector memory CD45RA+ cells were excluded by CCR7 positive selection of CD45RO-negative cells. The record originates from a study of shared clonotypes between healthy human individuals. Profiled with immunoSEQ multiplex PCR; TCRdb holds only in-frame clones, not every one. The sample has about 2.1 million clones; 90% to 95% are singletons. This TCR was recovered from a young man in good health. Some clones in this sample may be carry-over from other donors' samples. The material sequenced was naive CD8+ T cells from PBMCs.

This CDR3 is CAISGGRGSTDTQYF. CDR3 coding DNA: TGTGCCATCTCCGGTGGCAGGGGTAGCACAGATACGCAGTATTTT. V and J are TRBV11-3 and TRBJ2-3, with D possibly TRBD1 on 6 matching bases. The germline V and J ends were trimmed by 10 bases and 0 bases, with 17 bases remaining between them. The CDR3 runs to 15 residues. Germline V gene sequence: CDR1 SGHNT, CDR2 YENEEA.